Given below is one TCR beta chain in context. The CDR3 sequence is 13 residues long. The V gene's germline CDR1 is MDHEN and CDR2 SYDVKM. V was shortened by 7 bases and J by 2 bases, with 11 bases between the two germline ends. The PCR contained 60 Vbeta and 13 Jbeta primers. Produced via immunoSEQ multiplex PCR; TCRdb's table is partial and in-frame only. In the table there are nearly 200,000 clones, about 85% of which are singletons. This specimen comes from a study of cytomegalovirus exposure and HLA in healthy donors. Turning to the study itself: Prior work identified 117 million unique TCR beta sequences in 150 million to 200 million T cells.

The rearrangement links TRBV28 to TRBJ1-2; the D gene is possibly TRBD1 (5 bases). Material: PBMCs. This sequence originates from a male donor in good health and CMV-seropositive. The CDR3: CASMVQGNYGYTF. The CDR3 region has the DNA TGTGCCAGCATGGTCCAGGGAAACTATGGCTACACCTTC.